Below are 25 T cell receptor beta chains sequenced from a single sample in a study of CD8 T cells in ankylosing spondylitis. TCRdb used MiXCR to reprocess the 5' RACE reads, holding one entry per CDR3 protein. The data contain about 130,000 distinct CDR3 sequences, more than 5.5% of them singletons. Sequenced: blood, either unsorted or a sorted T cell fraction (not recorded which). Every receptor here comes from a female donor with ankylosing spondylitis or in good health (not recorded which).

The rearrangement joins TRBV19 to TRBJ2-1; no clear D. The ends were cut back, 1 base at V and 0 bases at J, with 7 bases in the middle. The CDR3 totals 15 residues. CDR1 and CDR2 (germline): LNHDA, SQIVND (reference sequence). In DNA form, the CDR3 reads TGTGCCAGTAGTATAGCGCTGAGCTCCTACAATGAGCAGTTCTTC. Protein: CASSIALSSYNEQFF.

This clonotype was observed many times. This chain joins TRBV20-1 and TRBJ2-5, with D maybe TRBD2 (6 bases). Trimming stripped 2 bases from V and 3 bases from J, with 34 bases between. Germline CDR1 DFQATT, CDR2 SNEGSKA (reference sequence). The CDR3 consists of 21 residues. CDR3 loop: CSARPARPGSTARSTEETQYF. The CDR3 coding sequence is TGCAGTGCTAGACCCGCCCGACCCGGGAGCACAGCCCGAAGCACCGAAGAGACCCAGTACTTC.

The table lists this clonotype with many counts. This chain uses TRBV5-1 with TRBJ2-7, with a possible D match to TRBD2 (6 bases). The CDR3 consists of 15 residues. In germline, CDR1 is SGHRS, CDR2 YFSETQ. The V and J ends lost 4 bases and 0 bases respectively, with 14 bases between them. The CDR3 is CASSPRGGSSYEQYF. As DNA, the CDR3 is TGCGCCAGCAGCCCTCGTGGGGGGAGCTCCTACGAGCAGTACTTC.

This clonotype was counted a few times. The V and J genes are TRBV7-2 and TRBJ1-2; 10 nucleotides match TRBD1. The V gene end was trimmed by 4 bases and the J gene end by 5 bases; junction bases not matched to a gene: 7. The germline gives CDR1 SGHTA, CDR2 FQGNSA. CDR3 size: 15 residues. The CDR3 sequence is CASSYPGTGDYGYTF. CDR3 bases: TGTGCCAGCAGCTACCCCGGGACAGGGGATTATGGCTACACCTTC.

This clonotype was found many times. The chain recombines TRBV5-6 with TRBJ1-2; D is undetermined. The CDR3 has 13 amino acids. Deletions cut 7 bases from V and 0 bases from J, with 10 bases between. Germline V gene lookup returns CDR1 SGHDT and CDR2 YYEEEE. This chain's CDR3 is CASGSFTNYGYTF. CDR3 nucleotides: TGTGCCAGCGGGTCCTTTACTAACTATGGCTACACCTTC.

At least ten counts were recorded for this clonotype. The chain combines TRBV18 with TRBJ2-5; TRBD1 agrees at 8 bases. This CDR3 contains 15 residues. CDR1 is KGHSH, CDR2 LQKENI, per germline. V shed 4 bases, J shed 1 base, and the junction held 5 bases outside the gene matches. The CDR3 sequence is CASSRGQGFQETQYF. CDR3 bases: TGTGCCAGCTCACGTGGACAGGGATTCCAAGAGACCCAGTACTTC.

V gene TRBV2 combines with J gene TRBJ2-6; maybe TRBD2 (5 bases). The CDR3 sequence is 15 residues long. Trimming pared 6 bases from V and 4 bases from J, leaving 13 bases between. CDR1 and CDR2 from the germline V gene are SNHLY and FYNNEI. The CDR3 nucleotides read TGTGCCAGCAGCGAAACGAGGGTAGGGGCCAACGTCCTGACTTTC. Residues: CASSETRVGANVLTF.

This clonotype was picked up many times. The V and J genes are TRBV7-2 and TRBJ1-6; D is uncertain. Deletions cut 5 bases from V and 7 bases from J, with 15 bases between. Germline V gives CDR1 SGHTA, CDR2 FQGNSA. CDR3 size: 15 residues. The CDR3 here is CASSKDPYRNSPLHF. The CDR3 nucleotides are TGTGCCAGCAGCAAAGACCCATACCGAAATTCACCCCTCCACTTT.

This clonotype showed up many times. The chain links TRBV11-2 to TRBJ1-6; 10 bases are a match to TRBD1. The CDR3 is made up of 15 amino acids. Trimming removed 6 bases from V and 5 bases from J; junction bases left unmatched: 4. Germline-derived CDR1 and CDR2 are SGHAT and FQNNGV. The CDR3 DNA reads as TGTGCCAGCAGGGGGGACAGGGGAAATAATTCACCCCTCCACTTT. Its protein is CASRGDRGNNSPLHF. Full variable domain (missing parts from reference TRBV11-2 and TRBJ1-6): EAGVAQSPRYKIIEKRQSVAFWCNPISGHATLYWYQQILGQGPKLLIQFQNNGVVDDSQLPKDRFSAERLKGVDSTLKIQPAKLEDSAVYLCASRGDRGNNSPLHFGNGTRLTVT.

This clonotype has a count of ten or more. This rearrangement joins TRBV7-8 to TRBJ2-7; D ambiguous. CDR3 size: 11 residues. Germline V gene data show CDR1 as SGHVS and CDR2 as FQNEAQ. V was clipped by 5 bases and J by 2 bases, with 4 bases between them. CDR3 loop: CASSHTYEQYF. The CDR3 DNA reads TGTGCCAGCAGCCATACCTACGAGCAGTACTTC.

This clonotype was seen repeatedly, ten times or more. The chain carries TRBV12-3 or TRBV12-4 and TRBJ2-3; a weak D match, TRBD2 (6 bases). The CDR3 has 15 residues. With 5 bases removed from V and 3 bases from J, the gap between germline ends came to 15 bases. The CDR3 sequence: CASSAQGLVTDTQYF. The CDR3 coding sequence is TGTGCCAGCAGTGCCCAGGGACTGGTGACAGATACGCAGTATTTT.

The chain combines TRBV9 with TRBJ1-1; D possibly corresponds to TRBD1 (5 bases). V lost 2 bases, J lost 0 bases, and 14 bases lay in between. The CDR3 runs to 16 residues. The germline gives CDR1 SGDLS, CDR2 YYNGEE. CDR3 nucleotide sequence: TGTGCCAGCAGCGTGAGTCCCGGGGCTCTGAACACTGAAGCTTTCTTT. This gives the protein CASSVSPGALNTEAFF.

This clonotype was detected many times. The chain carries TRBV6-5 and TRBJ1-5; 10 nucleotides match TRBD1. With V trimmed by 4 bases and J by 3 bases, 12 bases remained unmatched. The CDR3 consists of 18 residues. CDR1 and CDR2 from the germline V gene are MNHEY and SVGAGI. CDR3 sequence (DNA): TGTGCCAGCAGTTTCACTCTACCGGGACAGGGGACCAATCAGCCCCAGCATTTT. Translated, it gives CASSFTLPGQGTNQPQHF.

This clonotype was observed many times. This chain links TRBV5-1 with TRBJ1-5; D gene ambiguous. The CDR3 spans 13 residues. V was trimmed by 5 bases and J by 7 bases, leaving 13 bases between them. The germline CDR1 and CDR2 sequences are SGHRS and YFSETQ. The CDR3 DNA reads TGCGCCAGCAGGTGGGAGGAGGGACAGCCCCAGCATTTT. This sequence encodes CASRWEEGQPQHF.

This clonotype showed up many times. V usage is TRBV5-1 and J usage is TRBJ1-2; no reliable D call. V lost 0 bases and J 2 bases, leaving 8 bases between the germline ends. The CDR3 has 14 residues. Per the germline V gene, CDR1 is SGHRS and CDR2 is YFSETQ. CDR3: CASSLAAENYGYTF. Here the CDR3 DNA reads TGCGCCAGCAGCTTGGCCGCCGAAAACTATGGCTACACCTTC.

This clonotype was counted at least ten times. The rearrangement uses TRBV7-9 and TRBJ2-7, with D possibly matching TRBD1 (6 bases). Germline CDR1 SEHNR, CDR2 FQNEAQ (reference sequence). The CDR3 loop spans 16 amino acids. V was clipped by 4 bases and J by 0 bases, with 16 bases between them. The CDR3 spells CASSYHRDTYSYEQYF. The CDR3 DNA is TGTGCCAGCAGCTACCACCGGGACACCTACTCCTACGAGCAGTACTTC.

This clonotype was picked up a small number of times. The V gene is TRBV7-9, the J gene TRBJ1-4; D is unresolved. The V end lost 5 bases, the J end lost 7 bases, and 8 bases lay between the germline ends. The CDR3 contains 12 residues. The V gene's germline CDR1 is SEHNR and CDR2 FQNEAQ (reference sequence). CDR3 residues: CASSEGGEKLFF. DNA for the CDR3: TGTGCCAGCAGCGAAGGTGGTGAAAAACTGTTTTTT.

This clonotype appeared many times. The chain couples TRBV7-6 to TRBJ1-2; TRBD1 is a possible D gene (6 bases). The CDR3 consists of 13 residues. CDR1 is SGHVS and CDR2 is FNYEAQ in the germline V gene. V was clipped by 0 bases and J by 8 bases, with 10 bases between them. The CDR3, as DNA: TGTGCCAGCAGCTTAGCGGGGGCGCGGGGCTACACCTTC. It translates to CASSLAGARGYTF. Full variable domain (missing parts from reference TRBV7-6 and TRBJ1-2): GAGVSQSPRYKVTKRGQDVALRCDPISGHVSLYWYRQALGQGPEFLTYFNYEAQQDKSGLPNDRFSAERPEGSISTLTIQRTEQRDSAMYRCASSLAGARGYTFGSGTRLTVV.

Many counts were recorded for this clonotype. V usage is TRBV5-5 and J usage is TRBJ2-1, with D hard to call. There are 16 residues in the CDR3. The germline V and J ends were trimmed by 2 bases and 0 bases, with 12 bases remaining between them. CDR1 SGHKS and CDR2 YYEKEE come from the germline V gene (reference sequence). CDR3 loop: CASSFTLIRSYNEQFF. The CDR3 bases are TGTGCCAGCAGCTTCACCCTAATCCGCTCCTACAATGAGCAGTTCTTC.

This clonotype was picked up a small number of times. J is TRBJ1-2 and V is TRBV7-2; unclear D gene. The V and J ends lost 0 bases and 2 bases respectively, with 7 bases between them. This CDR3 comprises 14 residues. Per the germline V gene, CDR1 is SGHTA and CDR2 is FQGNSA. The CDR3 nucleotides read TGTGCCAGCAGCTTAGCGCTACAGAACTATGGCTACACCTTC. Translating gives CASSLALQNYGYTF.

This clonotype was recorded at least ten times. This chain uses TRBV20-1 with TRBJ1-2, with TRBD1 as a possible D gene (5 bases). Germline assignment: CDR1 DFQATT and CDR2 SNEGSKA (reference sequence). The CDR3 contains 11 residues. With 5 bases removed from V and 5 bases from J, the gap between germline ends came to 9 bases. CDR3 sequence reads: CSARGTYGYTF. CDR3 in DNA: TGCAGTGCTCGAGGGACGTATGGCTACACCTTC.

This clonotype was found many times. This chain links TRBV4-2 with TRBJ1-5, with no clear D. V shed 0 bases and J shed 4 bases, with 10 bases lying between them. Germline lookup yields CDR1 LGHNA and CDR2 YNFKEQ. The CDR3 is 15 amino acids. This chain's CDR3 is CASSQDELRNQPQHF. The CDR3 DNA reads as TGTGCCAGCAGCCAAGATGAATTGAGGAATCAGCCCCAGCATTTT.

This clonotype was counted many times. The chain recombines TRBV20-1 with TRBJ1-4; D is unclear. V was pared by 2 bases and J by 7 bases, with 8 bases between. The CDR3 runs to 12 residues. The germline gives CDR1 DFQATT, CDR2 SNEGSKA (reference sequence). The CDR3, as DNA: TGCAGTGCTAGAAAGACTTTTGAAAAACTGTTTTTT. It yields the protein CSARKTFEKLFF.

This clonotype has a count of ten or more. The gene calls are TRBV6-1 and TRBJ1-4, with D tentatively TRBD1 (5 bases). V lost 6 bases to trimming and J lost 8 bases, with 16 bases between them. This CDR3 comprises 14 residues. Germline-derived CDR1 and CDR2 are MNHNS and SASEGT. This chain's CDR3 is CASSSVRVGEKLFF. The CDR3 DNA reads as TGTGCCAGCAGCTCGGTCAGGGTGGGGGAAAAACTGTTTTTT.

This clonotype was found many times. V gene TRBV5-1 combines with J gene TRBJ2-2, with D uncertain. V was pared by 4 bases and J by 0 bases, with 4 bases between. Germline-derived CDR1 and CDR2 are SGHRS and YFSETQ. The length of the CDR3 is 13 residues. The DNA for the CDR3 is TGCGCCAGCAGCCCCTCGAACACCGGGGAGCTGTTTTTT. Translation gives CASSPSNTGELFF.